The text below deals with one T cell receptor beta chain. This receptor's antigen is unknown. Base quality data are lacking; no much larger clone is found one base away. This record belongs to a study of shared T cell receptors in the human thymus (dated by TCRdb to about 2021). Broadly, across the study: The study investigated the way shared, self-reactive T-cell receptor alpha chains are produced in the human thymus.

For CDR1 and CDR2, the germline V gene lists MGHRA and YSYEKL. Trimming accounts for 0 bases at V and 5 bases at J, while the number of junction bases matched to no gene is 15. The CDR3 starts with the cysteine, ends with the phenylalanine, and has 18 residues. Only the CDR3 part of the read is kept: 54 bases, read in frame from the first base. Libraries were built with the immunoSEQ multiplex PCR assay. TCRdb took this table from immuneACCESS and kept in-frame rearrangements with V and J called. Such tables lack part of the clones; where checked against another copy, unresolved V genes explain under half of the gap, and the rest is unexplained. Counted in this sample were more than 550,000 clones; 87% of them appeared once. Together, the top ten hold 0.0094% of the sample. These data also formed part of another study, on human thymus T cells. As that second paper reports: The donors were immunologically healthy infants in Finland who had open corrective cardiac surgery for congenital heart defects. Thymus tissue was obtained as surgical resects removed during corrective cardiac surgery. Usage of V and J gene segments appeared to be biased in both the thymic and the peripheral blood repertoires. Highly overlapping thymic TCR repertoires among unrelated individuals were reported in the related research. The study characterized TCR alpha and beta repertoires from eight infant thymus samples and a few related peripheral blood samples. The cohort included 5 or 6 male and a couple of female infants, with donor ages spanning 7 to 244 days. After being mechanically released from the tissue, thymocytes were kept at -70 degrees C in pellets of roughly 10-33 million cells. A QIAsymphony instrument was used to extract genomic DNA from frozen cell pellets. Using the immunoSEQ multiplex PCR assay, the TCRB and TCRAD loci were amplified from a standardized quantity of quality-controlled genomic DNA. Amplicons spanned the V(D)J region at a length sufficient to cover the CDR3 and identify V and J genes. The commercial immunoSEQ service was used to sequence amplicons on an Illumina platform. Primer bias and sequencing errors were corrected as previously described, and TCRAD and TCRB definitions were based on the IMGT database. Repertoires were analysed with immunoSEQ Analyzer 3.0 and VDJTools, covering basic statistics, V/J segment usage, diversity estimates, rarefaction and pairwise overlap. To estimate diversity, the Chao1, ChaoE, Efron-Thisted, Shannon and inverse Simpson indices were applied, and diversity was also estimated on datasets down-sampled to the smallest sample. Repertoire overlap was determined by strict matching of CDR3 nucleotide sequence, V gene and J gene, and Jaccard-based multidimensional scaling clustering was applied. On average, approximately 800,000 unique TCRB clonotypes were obtained from thymus samples, compared with roughly 84,000 from blood samples.

The sequence joins TRBV4-1 to TRBJ2-5; 7 bases in the middle match TRBD1. The sequenced sample consisted of thymocytes. The TCR originated in a boy under three years old with a congenital heart defect. Donor details come from another sample of the same person, matched by shared clones. The CDR3 amino acid sequence is: CASSQDSPPQGLGETQYF. In nucleotide form, the sequence is TGCGCCAGCAGCCAAGATTCCCCCCCACAGGGGTTAGGGGAGACCCAGTACTTC.